This entry lists 27 T cell receptor beta chains sequenced from one sample in a study of molecular identifiers for immune sequencing clone quantification. Each CDR3 protein gets one entry after TCRdb re-called the PCR reads with MiXCR. The sample has approximately 680,000 distinct CDR3 sequences; around 25% are singletons. The material sequenced was naive CD8+ T cells from blood, with Jurkat cell RNA spiked in. Specified subset: FACS-sorted CD8+CD4-CCR7+CD45RA+ naive T cells. Receptors were obtained from a human donor in good health. Some libraries in this study had Jurkat cell RNA spiked in.

This clonotype was found a few times. The chain links TRBV10-3 to TRBJ1-4; D might be TRBD1 (5 bases). The germline V gene has CDR1 ENHRY and CDR2 SYGVKD. V shed 2 bases and J shed 2 bases, with 12 bases lying between them. The CDR3 runs 16 residues. The CDR3 loop reads CAISEGLTDTNEKLFF. The CDR3 DNA sequence: TGTGCCATCAGTGAGGGTTTGACAGATACTAATGAAAAACTGTTTTTT.

This clonotype was recorded a few times. The V and J genes are TRBV6-2 or TRBV6-3 and TRBJ2-7, with TRBD1 matching over 7 bases. Germline V gives CDR1 MNHEY, CDR2 SVGEGT. The V and J ends lost 4 bases and 6 bases, in that order; junction bases with no gene match: 9. This CDR3 contains 14 residues. In DNA form, the CDR3 reads TGTGCCAGCAGTTTGTCGACAGGGCGCTCCGAGCAGTACTTC. Protein sequence: CASSLSTGRSEQYF.

This clonotype was seen ten or more times. The chain has TRBV5-1 and TRBJ2-5; possibly TRBD2 for D (6 bases). Looked up from germline, CDR1 is SGHRS and CDR2 is YFSETQ. The CDR3 is 14 amino acids. Between the trimmed V and J ends, which lost 4 bases and 4 bases, there was a span of 14 bases. The CDR3 is CASSPNPSVETQYF. The CDR3 DNA follows: TGCGCCAGCAGCCCAAATCCTAGCGTAGAGACCCAGTACTTC.

The sample holds a few counts of this clonotype. The chain employs TRBV13 and TRBJ2-6; a weak D match, TRBD1 (6 bases). V lost 0 bases and J 1 base, leaving 10 bases between the germline ends. This CDR3 contains 17 residues. CDR1 and CDR2 (germline): PRHDT, FYEKMQ (reference sequence). For the CDR3, the DNA is TGTGCCAGCAGCTTAGGGACAGGCAATTCTGGGGCCAACGTCCTGACTTTC. As protein: CASSLGTGNSGANVLTF.

This clonotype was seen at least ten times. The genes are TRBV19 and TRBJ2-4; TRBD1 aligns across 8 bases. Germline-derived CDR1 and CDR2 are LNHDA and SQIVND (reference sequence). The J segment lost 14 bases and the V segment lost 6 bases, leaving 9 bases of the junction unmatched. The CDR3 length is 12 residues. CDR3 in DNA: TGTGCCAGTAGGTCCTCGGGACAGGAGAAGTACTTC. Its protein is CASRSSGQEKYF.

This clonotype was counted many times. The rearrangement links TRBV20-1 to TRBJ2-7; TRBD1 matches at 7 bases. Germline CDR1 reads DFQATT; CDR2 reads SNEGSKA (reference sequence). The CDR3 consists of 11 residues. J was trimmed by 7 bases and V by 3 bases; bases with no gene match: 3. The CDR3 reads CSARDRPEQYF. The CDR3 DNA sequence: TGCAGTGCTAGGGACAGGCCTGAGCAGTACTTC.

Turning to this clonotype: The junction shows a germline mismatch at one end, possibly a read error. The chain employs TRBV28 and TRBJ2-7; D is unresolved. The CDR3 contains 15 residues. The germline V gene has CDR1 MDHEN and CDR2 SYDVKM. The DNA for the CDR3 is TGTGCCAGCAGTCTGGGCCAGGCGTACTCCTACGGGCAGTACTTC. Protein product: CASSLGQAYSYGQYF. Full variable domain (missing parts from reference TRBV28 and TRBJ2-7): DVKVTQSSRYLVKRTGEKVFLECVQDMDHENMFWYRQDPGLGLRLIYFSYDVKMKEKGDIPEGYSVSREKKERFSLILESASTNQTSMYLCASSLGQAYSYGQYFGPGTRLTVT.

The J gene is TRBJ1-5, the V gene TRBV12-5; D not certain. The CDR3 spans 14 residues. V was trimmed by 2 bases and J by 0 bases, leaving 5 bases between them. Germline V gene data show CDR1 as LGHNT and CDR2 as FRNRAP. The DNA of the CDR3 is TGTGCTAGTGGTTTGTGGGGTAGCAATCAGCCCCAGCATTTT. It is translated as CASGLWGSNQPQHF.

The table lists this clonotype with a few counts. V usage is TRBV3-1 and J usage is TRBJ1-2; D might be TRBD1 (5 bases). Between the trimmed V and J ends, which lost 4 bases and 5 bases, there was a span of 14 bases. This CDR3 is built from 14 residues. Germline-derived CDR1 and CDR2 are LGHDT and YNNKEL (reference sequence). The CDR3 spells CASSPWGLQYGYTF. DNA of the CDR3: TGTGCCAGCAGCCCTTGGGGACTGCAGTATGGCTACACCTTC.

This sequence joins TRBV5-1 and TRBJ2-1, with D perhaps TRBD1 or TRBD2 (5 bases each). V lost 3 bases to trimming and J lost 1 base, with 20 bases between them. This CDR3 has 18 amino acids. From germline, CDR1 is SGHRS and CDR2 YFSETQ. The DNA of the CDR3 is TGCGCCAGCAGCTCGGCCGTTGTCGATTGGGGGTCCTACAATGAGCAGTTCTTC. Its protein is CASSSAVVDWGSYNEQFF.

This clonotype was seen at least ten times. The chain joins TRBV7-6 to TRBJ2-5; no reliable D call. Germline V gene data show CDR1 as SGHVS and CDR2 as FNYEAQ. The V gene lost 2 bases and the J gene lost 1 base, with 11 bases spanning the gap. This CDR3 is 15 amino acids long. The CDR3 region has the DNA TGTGCCAGCAGCTTATACGGACGGTTCCAAGAGACCCAGTACTTC. It encodes CASSLYGRFQETQYF.

J is TRBJ2-5 and V is TRBV7-8, with 7 positions matching TRBD1. Germline CDR1 reads SGHVS; CDR2 reads FQNEAQ. Losses at the gene ends were 5 bases for V and 3 bases for J; bases not matched to a gene: 9. The CDR3 has 15 amino acids. CDR3 DNA: TGTGCCAGCAGCACACACCGGGACAGAAAAGAGACCCAGTACTTC. It translates to CASSTHRDRKETQYF.

Regarding this clonotype: A much larger clonotype is one base distant, so this may be a read error. The chain is built from TRBV7-9 and TRBJ2-5; tentatively, D is TRBD2 (5 bases). The V end lost 6 bases, the J end lost 4 bases, and 15 bases lay between the germline ends. Looked up from germline, CDR1 is SEHNR and CDR2 is FQNEAQ (reference sequence). This CDR3 region has 14 residues. The CDR3 bases are TGTGCCAGCAGGATGGAGGAGGCGTCAGAGACCCAGTACTTC. Its translation is CASRMEEASETQYF.

Note on this clonotype: A much larger clone differs from this one at a single base, so this may be a read error. The chain couples TRBV2 to TRBJ1-5; 7 bases agree with TRBD1. V trimming: 1 base; J trimming: 7 bases; junction bases outside the gene matches: 13. Germline loops: CDR1 SNHLY, CDR2 FYNNEI. The CDR3 contains 17 residues. The CDR3 reads CASSEDSGTATVQPQHF. The DNA for the CDR3 is TGTGCCAGCAGTGAAGACTCAGGGACAGCTACCGTCCAGCCCCAGCATTTT.

The J gene is TRBJ2-5, the V gene TRBV9; weak D call: TRBD1 (6 bases). The CDR3 loop spans 14 amino acids. The V end was cut by 4 bases, the J end by 2 bases, with 12 bases between. Looked up from germline, CDR1 is SGDLS and CDR2 is YYNGEE. This CDR3 reads CASSRRTEQETQYF. DNA of the CDR3: TGTGCCAGCAGCCGACGGACAGAACAAGAGACCCAGTACTTC.

This clonotype occurred a few times. The chain employs TRBV6-5 and TRBJ2-2, with TRBD2 matching 8 bases. The CDR3 covers 18 residues. The V gene's germline CDR1 is MNHEY and CDR2 SVGAGI. J lost 2 bases, V lost 6 bases, and 14 bases had no gene match. As DNA, the CDR3 is TGTGCCAGCAGACACACAACCTTAGCGGGATACAACACCGGGGAGCTGTTTTTT. Translating it yields CASRHTTLAGYNTGELFF.

This clonotype has only one observation. A read error may explain this, as a much larger clone is one base away. The chain employs TRBV13 and TRBJ2-5; TRBD2 matches at 8 bases. Germline assignment: CDR1 PRHDT and CDR2 FYEKMQ (reference sequence). The CDR3 sequence is 16 residues long. The CDR3 DNA reads TGTGCCAGCAGCCCAACCCCCACTAGCGGCCAAGAGCCCCAGTACTTC. As protein: CASSPTPTSGQEPQYF.

The gene calls are TRBV3-1 and TRBJ2-3, with D possibly matching TRBD1 (5 bases). The closer fit of TRBJ1-5 to the DNA end suggests the J call may be wrong. CDR3 length: 14 residues. CDR1 is LGHDT, CDR2 YNNKEL, per germline (reference sequence). CDR3 sequence reads: CASSQGLITDTQHF. DNA for the CDR3: TGTGCCAGCAGCCAGGGACTGATCACAGATACGCAGCATTTT.

With regard to this clonotype: A junction boundary mismatches the germline segment, possibly from a read error. The rearrangement links TRBV27 to TRBJ2-5, with 13 positions matching TRBD2. Germline V CDR1 and CDR2: MNHEY, SMNVEV (reference sequence). The CDR3 has 16 amino acids. For the CDR3, the DNA is TGTCCCAGCAGTTTTCGAGGACTAGCGGGAGCACAGACCCAGTACTTC. The encoded protein is CPSSFRGLAGAQTQYF.

This clonotype was observed a few times. V and J are TRBV4-1 and TRBJ2-7; D is uncertain. With 6 bases removed from V and 3 bases from J, the gap between germline ends came to 18 bases. The CDR3 contains 15 residues. CDR1 is MGHRA and CDR2 is YSYEKL in the germline V gene. CDR3 sequence reads: CASRYERAENYEQYF. The CDR3 DNA reads as TGCGCCAGCAGATACGAAAGGGCCGAGAACTACGAGCAGTACTTC.

Remarks on this clonotype: A read error may explain this, as a much larger clone is one base away. This chain links TRBV9 with TRBJ2-3; D perhaps matches TRBD1 (5 bases). CDR1 is SGDLS, CDR2 YYNGEE, per germline. The CDR3 sequence is 15 residues long. The CDR3 reads CASNVAGFSTDTQYF. The CDR3 DNA sequence: TGTGCCAGCAACGTAGCAGGGTTCAGCACAGATACGCAGTATTTT.

This clonotype appeared many times. This chain uses TRBV4-3 with TRBJ2-7; TRBD1 matches at 9 bases. The CDR3 consists of 15 residues. Germline loops: CDR1 LGHNA, CDR2 YSLEER. Trimming at V came to 0 bases and at J to 2 bases, leaving 2 bases not matched to a gene. In nucleotides, the CDR3 is TGCGCCAGCAGCCAAGAGAGACAGGGGGCCTACGAGCAGTACTTC. Its protein is CASSQERQGAYEQYF.

This clonotype was counted only a few times. The chain carries TRBV11-2 and TRBJ1-6, with D unclear. The CDR3 is 16 residues long. V lost 5 bases to trimming and J lost 3 bases, with 14 bases between them. The germline V gene has CDR1 SGHAT and CDR2 FQNNGV. The CDR3 is CASSLRSGDYNSPLHF. The CDR3 DNA reads TGTGCCAGCAGCCTAAGGTCTGGGGACTATAATTCACCCCTCCACTTT.

This clonotype has ten or more counts. This chain joins TRBV9 and TRBJ1-1, with D unclear. In germline, CDR1 is SGDLS, CDR2 YYNGEE. Trimming removed 0 bases from V and 2 bases from J, with 11 bases in between. This CDR3 has 15 residues. CDR3 nucleotides: TGTGCCAGCAGCGTAGGAGGTGGAATTAACACTGAAGCTTTCTTT. The encoded protein is CASSVGGGINTEAFF.

For this clonotype: No conserved phenylalanine or tryptophan ends this CDR3, so it is likely a read error. The chain couples TRBV20-1 to TRBJ2-7; D is undetermined. Germline V gene sequence: CDR1 DFQATT, CDR2 SNEGSKA (reference sequence). This CDR3 contains 13 residues. V lost 3 bases and J lost 0, with 9 bases in between. The CDR3 DNA sequence: TGCAGTGCTAGCCCAAGAAGCTCCTACGAGCAGTACCTC. Translated, it gives CSASPRSSYEQYL.

The chain recombines TRBV9 with TRBJ1-3; 7 nucleotides line up with TRBD1. CDR3 size: 17 residues. Looked up from germline, CDR1 is SGDLS and CDR2 is YYNGEE. The trim removed 0 bases at V and 0 bases at J, leaving 6 bases unmatched. CDR3 sequence reads: CASSVEGDSHSGNTIYF. The CDR3 DNA sequence: TGTGCCAGCAGCGTAGAGGGGGACAGCCACTCTGGAAACACCATATATTTT.

In its sample, this clonotype was seen many times. The rearrangement links TRBV5-1 to TRBJ1-4; TRBD1 might be the D (5 bases). Germline V gene lookup returns CDR1 SGHRS and CDR2 YFSETQ. This CDR3 contains 15 residues. V shed 0 bases and J shed 8 bases, with 14 bases lying between them. The CDR3 nucleotides are TGCGCCAGCAGCTTGGTCGGCAGGGAGGAAGAAAAACTGTTTTTT. It specifies CASSLVGREEEKLFF.